This T cell receptor (beta chain) was sequenced for a study of blood T cell repertoires in COVID-19. Study overall: Sources were T cells, B-cell-depleted T cells, or PBMCs; the material itself was cDNA or gDNA.

Donors of Cohort 3 who recovered were those that had two negative PCRs, clearance, or symptom resolution. Clones were sequenced by immunoSEQ multiplex PCR, and TCRdb holds only the in-frame ones, with some missing. The sample shows more than 200,000 clones, 85% to 90% of them seen only once. The length of the CDR3 is 14 residues. CDR1 and CDR2 (germline): GTSNPN, SVGIG (reference sequence). V gave up 1 base and J gave up 4 bases, with 13 bases separating them. V and J are TRBV30 and TRBJ1-2, with D hard to call. Sequenced material: PBMCs or T cells enriched from blood (not recorded which). This TCR derives from a woman aged 45-65 years who had recovered from COVID-19. The CDR3, as DNA: TGTGCCTGGAGTGCCCAGGCGGGAGGCTATGGCTACACCTTC. This sequence encodes CAWSAQAGGYGYTF.